This TCR beta chain comes out of a study of cytotoxic CD8 clonotypes in ibrutinib-treated CLL (dated by TCRdb to about 2021). Context from the whole study: The cohort was composed of more than ten relapsed/refractory and approximately 14 treatment-naive patients; IGHV unmutated status was identified in under 18 patients. Responses were partial in around 25 patients and complete in 2; after median approximately 67 months follow-up, around 15 stayed in remission and approximately 12 progressed. Response samples were taken after a median of approximately a year on treatment, ranging from about 6 to 40 months. On average, each sample yielded 255,043 productive templates and around 98,000 productive rearrangements. Longitudinal samples were obtainable from about 30% of the 86 participants in the trial. Cryopreserved peripheral blood mononuclear cells were collected at three points: before therapy, at response, and at either sustained remission or disease progression. Every remission and progressive disease sample was obtained while ibrutinib was still being received by the patients. The full study reports these points: Sampling times were not matched between patients in sustained remission and patients whose disease was progressing, and lymph node repertoires were not examined. An increase in clonality was observed at ibrutinib response, with clonality remaining stable during sustained remission and falling back toward baseline at progression. Public clonotypes were rare and either contracted or stayed stable during treatment, and the rise in clonality at ibrutinib response reflected the expansion of private clonotypes. Baseline clonality was found to be higher than that of age-matched healthy donors and was strongly correlated with circulating CD8+ T-cell counts.

At the junction V is shortened by 3 bases and J by 6 bases; bases outside the gene matches: 10. CDR1 SNHLY and CDR2 FYNNEI are derived from the germline V gene. Measured from the cysteine to the phenylalanine, the CDR3 is 16 residues long. The read is trimmed to its CDR3 DNA, 48 bases read in frame from base 1. The meaning of the sample's time point label: around 25 months on ibrutinib. Roughly 1.9 micrograms of genomic DNA were extracted from cryopreserved PBMCs for TCR beta library preparation. Longitudinal blood samples from CLL patients receiving ibrutinib monotherapy were subjected to high-throughput TCR beta sequencing. The patients were enrolled in a single-center, open-label phase 2 trial of ibrutinib monotherapy. In the case of this clone: Its binding antigen is unknown. The record has no base qualities; no much larger clone is one base away.

A MiSeq instrument was used for deep resolution sequencing, which targeted depths ranging from 1 in 1 million up to 1 in 200,000 T cells, with coverage averaging 10x for each clonotype. The immunoSEQ hsTCRB Kit was used to generate the TCR beta libraries. Regarding the original processing steps: ImmunoSEQ Data Assistant and ImmunoSEQ Analyzer were used for data analysis, and V, D and J genes were assigned according to IMGT definitions. Clonality, with values ranging from 0 to 1, was calculated as one minus the normalized Shannon entropy of productive rearrangement frequencies. Public clonotype analysis was restricted to overrepresented clonotypes comprising at least 0.05% of each patient's repertoire. Some 13 age-matched healthy donor repertoires from immuneACCESS served as clonality controls. TCRdb obtained this table from immuneACCESS and retained in-frame rearrangements with V and J assigned. These tables miss some clones; where compared with another copy, unresolved V genes account for less than half of the shortfall, and the remainder is unexplained. V and J calls and clone size are copied from that table; D and trimming were computed from the DNA. The sample records some 130,000 clones, roughly 88% of which are singletons. The ten largest clones represent approximately 2% of the sample.

This TCR was recovered from a human donor with chronic lymphocytic leukemia. Recombination joined TRBV2 with TRBJ2-1, with 8 junctional bases fitting TRBD2. Sequencing was performed on PBMCs, taken after 24 months of ibrutinib treatment. In nucleotide form, the sequence is TGTGCCAGCAGTGATTGGGGGCTAGCGGGCGGCAATGAGCAGTTCTTC. This codes for CASSDWGLAGGNEQFF.